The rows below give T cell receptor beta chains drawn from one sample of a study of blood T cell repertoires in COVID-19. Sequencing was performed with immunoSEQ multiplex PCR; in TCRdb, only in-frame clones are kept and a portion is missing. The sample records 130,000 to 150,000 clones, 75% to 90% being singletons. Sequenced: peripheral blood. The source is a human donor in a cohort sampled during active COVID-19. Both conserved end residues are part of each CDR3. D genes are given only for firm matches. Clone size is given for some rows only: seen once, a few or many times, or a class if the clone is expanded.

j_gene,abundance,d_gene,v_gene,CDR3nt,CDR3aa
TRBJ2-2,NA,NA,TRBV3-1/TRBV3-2,TGTGCCAGCAGCAGACCGGAGTATCCCGGTGGCGGGGAGCTGTTTTTT,CASSRPEYPGGGELFF
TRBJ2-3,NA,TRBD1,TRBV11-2,TGTGCCAGCAGCTTAGTTTTCCGGACAGGGGGTGATACGCAGTATTTT,CASSLVFRTGGDTQYF
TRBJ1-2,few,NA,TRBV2,TGTGCCAGCAGGCTCAGGGGTACGGATGGCTACACCTTC,CASRLRGTDGYTF
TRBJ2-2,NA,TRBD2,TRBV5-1,TGCGCCAGCAGCTTGGAGGCTAGCGGGGGGGAGCTGTTTTTT,CASSLEASGGELFF
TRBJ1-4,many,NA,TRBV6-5,TGTGCCAGTAGAAGCAGGGTATGGAATGAAAAACTGTTTTTT,CASRSRVWNEKLFF
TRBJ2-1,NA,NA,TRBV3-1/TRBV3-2,TGTGCCAGCAGCCAGGGTACCCCGGGCAATGAGCAGTTCTTC,CASSQGTPGNEQFF
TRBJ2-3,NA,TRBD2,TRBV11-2,TGTGCCAGCAGCTATGGGACTAGCGGGAGCGATACGCAGTATTTT,CASSYGTSGSDTQYF
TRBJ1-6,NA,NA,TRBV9,TGTGCCAGCAGCGTAGGTAGACAGCCTAATTCACCCCTCCACTTT,CASSVGRQPNSPLHF
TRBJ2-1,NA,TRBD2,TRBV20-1,TGCAGTGCTAGTGGCCTGGGGCGGGGGGGACATGAGCAGTTCTTC,CSASGLGRGGHEQFF
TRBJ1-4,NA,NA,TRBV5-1,TGCGCCAGCAGCTTGGGGGAGGGACCTAATGAAAAACTGTTTTTT,CASSLGEGPNEKLFF
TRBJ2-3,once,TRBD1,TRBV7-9,TGTGCCAGCAGCTTAGTCCCAGGGGGCTTAACAGATACGCAGTATTTT,CASSLVPGGLTDTQYF
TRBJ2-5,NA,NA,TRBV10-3,TGTGCCATCAGTGAGTCGCCCGGTGAGGAGACCCAGTACTTC,CAISESPGEETQYF
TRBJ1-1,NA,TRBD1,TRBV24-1,TGTGCCACCAGCCAAGGACAGGGGAACACTGAAGCTTTCTTT,CATSQGQGNTEAFF
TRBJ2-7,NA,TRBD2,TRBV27,TGTGCCAGCAGTTTATATCCAGACAGCGGGGGGTTTAGGGAGCAGTACTTC,CASSLYPDSGGFREQYF
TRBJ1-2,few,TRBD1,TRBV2,TGTGCCAGCCCCGGGACAGGAGTCTATGGCTACACCTTC,CASPGTGVYGYTF
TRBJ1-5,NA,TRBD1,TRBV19,TGTGCCAGTAGTGGGACAGGGGGCGTGTTAGCCCAGCATTTT,CASSGTGGVLAQHF
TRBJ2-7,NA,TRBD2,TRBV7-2,TGTGCCAGCAGCGCGACCGGGGAGGCGGGGGGATTCCCCTACGAGCAGTACTTC,CASSATGEAGGFPYEQYF
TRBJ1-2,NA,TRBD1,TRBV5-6,TGTGCCAGCAGCTTGACGGACAGGGCCGCGTATGGCTACACCTTC,CASSLTDRAAYGYTF
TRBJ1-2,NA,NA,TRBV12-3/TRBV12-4,TGTGCCAGCAGTTACGGCGGCCACTATGGCTACACCTTC,CASSYGGHYGYTF
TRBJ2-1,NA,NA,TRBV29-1,TGCAGCGTTGAAGATTTCCGCCGGGAGCAGTTCTTC,CSVEDFRREQFF
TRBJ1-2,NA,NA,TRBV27,TGTGCCAGCAGGGGATTAGGGGAAGGCTACACCTTC,CASRGLGEGYTF
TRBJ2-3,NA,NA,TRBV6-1,TGTGCCAGCAGTGAAGGACTCACAGATACGCAGTATTTT,CASSEGLTDTQYF
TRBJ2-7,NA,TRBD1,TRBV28,TGTGCCAGCACTTCGACAGGGTACTCCTACGAGCAGTACTTC,CASTSTGYSYEQYF
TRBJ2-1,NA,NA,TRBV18,TGTGCCAGCTCACCACCCAACAATGAGCAGTTCTTC,CASSPPNNEQFF
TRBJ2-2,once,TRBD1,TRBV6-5,TGTGCCAGTTCAGGGACAGGGGTTTCCGGGGAGCTGTTTTTT,CASSGTGVSGELFF
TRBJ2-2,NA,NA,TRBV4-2,TGTGCCAGCAGCCAAGATAGGGCAGGGCGGAACACCGGGGAGCTGTTTTTT,CASSQDRAGRNTGELFF
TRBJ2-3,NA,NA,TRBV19,TGTGCCAGTGCTCGGGAATTTTCATATCCGCAGTATTTT,CASAREFSYPQYF
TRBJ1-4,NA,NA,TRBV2,TGTGCCAGCAGTGTGGGGGACACTGAAAAACTGTTTTTT,CASSVGDTEKLFF
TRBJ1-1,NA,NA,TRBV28,TGTGCCATCCAGCTCTCGGCAGAGGGCACTGAAGCTTTCTTT,CAIQLSAEGTEAFF
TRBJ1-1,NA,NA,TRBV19,TGTGCCAGTAGTAGAGCCTTGGTGGCTTTCTTT,CASSRALVAFF
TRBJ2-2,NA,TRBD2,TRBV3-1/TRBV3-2,TGTGCCAGCAGCCAGGGACTAGCGGGAGGGCCCACCGGGGAGCTGTTTTTT,CASSQGLAGGPTGELFF
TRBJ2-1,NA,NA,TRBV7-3,TGTGCCAGCAGCACCAGCGCATACAATGAGCAGTTCTTC,CASSTSAYNEQFF
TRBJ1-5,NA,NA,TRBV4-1,TGCGCCAGCAGCGACATCCAGGGTTTGAATCAGCCCCAGCATTTT,CASSDIQGLNQPQHF
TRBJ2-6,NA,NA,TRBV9,TGTGCCAGCAGCGACCCACAGGTCCCGGGGGCCAACGTCCTGACTTTC,CASSDPQVPGANVLTF
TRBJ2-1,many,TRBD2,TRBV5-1,TGCGCCAGCAGCTTGGGGACTAGCGGGAGCGGGGAGCAGTTCTTC,CASSLGTSGSGEQFF
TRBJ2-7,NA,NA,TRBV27,TGTGCCAGCAGTTTTGCAGACTCCTACGAGCAGTACTTC,CASSFADSYEQYF
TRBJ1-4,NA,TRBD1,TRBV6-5,TGTGCCAGCAGTATCTTGGGACAGTCCAATGAAAAACTGTTTTTT,CASSILGQSNEKLFF
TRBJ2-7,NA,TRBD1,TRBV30,TGTGCCTGGGTTGGACAGGGTTTCTACGAGCAGTACTTC,CAWVGQGFYEQYF
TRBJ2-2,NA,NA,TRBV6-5,TGTGCCAGCAGTTACTTTTCGCGGGGCACCGGGGAGCTGTTTTTT,CASSYFSRGTGELFF
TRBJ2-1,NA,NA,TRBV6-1,TGTGCCAGCAGTGAAGCATGGGCGACCTACGGTCGGGAGCAGTTCTTC,CASSEAWATYGREQFF
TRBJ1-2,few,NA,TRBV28,TGTGCCAGCAACCTCGGGTCGACCTATGGCTACACCTTC,CASNLGSTYGYTF
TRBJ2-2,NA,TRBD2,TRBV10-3,TGTGCCATCAACTCCGGGACTAGCGGGAACACCGGGGAGCTGTTTTTT,CAINSGTSGNTGELFF
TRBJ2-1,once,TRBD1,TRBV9,TGTGCCAGCAGTTTCTCTCAGGGGGCTGGGAATGAGCAGTTCTTC,CASSFSQGAGNEQFF
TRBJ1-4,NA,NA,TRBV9,TGTGCCAGCAGCGTAACACCCGATAATGAAAAACTGTTTTTT,CASSVTPDNEKLFF
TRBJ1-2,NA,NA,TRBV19,TGTGCCAGCGCGTCAGGGAGGCACTATGGCTACACCTTC,CASASGRHYGYTF
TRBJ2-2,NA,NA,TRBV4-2,TGTGCCAGCAGCCCGAGGGTCCCCCACACCGGGGAGCTGTTTTTT,CASSPRVPHTGELFF
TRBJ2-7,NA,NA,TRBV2,TGTGCCAGCGATGACATCAGCTCCTACGAGCAGTACTTC,CASDDISSYEQYF
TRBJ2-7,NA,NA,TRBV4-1,TGCGCCAGCAGCCAAGAATCCCAGGCCACGCCGCAGTACTTC,CASSQESQATPQYF
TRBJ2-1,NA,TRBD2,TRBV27,TGTGCCAGCAGCCTAGCGGGAGGGGTGAGTGAGCAGTTCTTC,CASSLAGGVSEQFF
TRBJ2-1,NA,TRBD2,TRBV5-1,TGCGCCAGCAGCTTGGCGGCTAGCGGGGAGAATGAGCAGTTCTTC,CASSLAASGENEQFF
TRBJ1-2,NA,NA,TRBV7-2,TGTGCCAGCAGCTCGAGTTGGGGGCAGAACTATGGCTACACCTTC,CASSSSWGQNYGYTF